One and the same sample provided the 10 T cell receptor beta chains below, sequenced in a study of T cells in Graves' hyperthyroidism and ophthalmopathy. Amplification yielded TCR beta CDR3 regions, with RNA transcripts as the source. RT-PCR in the first round (using the HTBI primer set) targeted the TCR CDR3. Using its own MiXCR run on the multiplex PCR reads, TCRdb lists one record per CDR3 protein. The repertoire holds roughly 560,000 distinct CDR3 sequences, with 14% to 15% as singletons. Sequenced input: blood. These receptors were collected from a woman aged 40 to 50 with Graves' ophthalmopathy.

This clonotype was detected many times. The chain is built from TRBV7-9 and TRBJ2-7, with D unclear. Germline V gene data show CDR1 as SEHNR and CDR2 as FQNEAQ (reference sequence). Between the trimmed V and J ends, which lost 2 bases and 4 bases, there was a span of 9 bases. This CDR3 has 13 residues. The DNA of the CDR3 is TGTGCCAGCAGCTTAAGGAGTAGGTACGAGCAGTACTTC. It translates to CASSLRSRYEQYF.

Many counts were recorded for this clonotype. The chain carries TRBV5-6 and TRBJ1-6; weak D call: TRBD1 (5 bases). This CDR3 spans 14 amino acids. The germline V and J ends were trimmed by 0 bases and 12 bases, with 13 bases remaining between them. Per germline, CDR1 SGHDT and CDR2 YYEEEE. CDR3 amino acids: CASSLVAGGGPLHF. The CDR3 coding sequence is TGTGCCAGCAGCTTGGTTGCGGGGGGAGGACCCCTCCACTTT.

This clonotype was seen at least ten times. The chain uses TRBV19 and TRBJ1-5, with D hard to call. The germline V gene has CDR1 LNHDA and CDR2 SQIVND (reference sequence). The CDR3 runs to 15 residues. The V gene lost 3 bases and the J gene lost 9 bases, with 18 bases spanning the gap. The CDR3 spells CASSINPNLATPQHF. In nucleotides, the CDR3 is TGTGCCAGTAGTATTAACCCTAACCTTGCGACGCCCCAGCATTTT.

This clonotype has ten or more counts. This chain joins TRBV6-2 or TRBV6-3 and TRBJ1-5; possible D gene TRBD1, 5 bases. V gave up 4 bases and J gave up 0 bases, with 16 bases separating them. CDR1 and CDR2 from the germline V gene are MNHEY and SVGEGT. The CDR3 contains 17 residues. The chain's CDR3 is CASSSETDIYSNQPQHF. In DNA form, the CDR3 reads TGTGCCAGCAGTTCCGAGACAGACATTTATAGCAATCAGCCCCAGCATTTT.

This clonotype was recorded at least ten times. The chain employs TRBV6-5 and TRBJ2-2; D perhaps matches TRBD2 (5 bases). The CDR3 totals 14 residues. The germline CDR1 and CDR2 sequences are MNHEY and SVGAGI. Trimming stripped 2 bases from V and 7 bases from J, with 11 bases between. The CDR3 DNA follows: TGTGCCAGCAGTTACGCGGGTTTTGGCGGGGAGCTGTTTTTT. Translation gives CASSYAGFGGELFF.

This clonotype has at least ten counts. V usage is TRBV6-2 or TRBV6-3 and J usage is TRBJ1-1; D gene uncertain. Germline CDR1 and CDR2: MNHEY and SVGEGT. The CDR3 totals 12 residues. V gave up 0 bases and J gave up 7 bases, with 6 bases separating them. The CDR3 reads CASSYSVIEAFF. The CDR3 DNA is TGTGCCAGCAGTTACTCGGTCATTGAAGCTTTCTTT.

With respect to this clonotype: One junction end does not reproduce the germline sequence, and a read error may be involved. V is TRBV6-1 and J is TRBJ2-3; 8 nucleotides align to TRBD2. Looked up from germline, CDR1 is MNHNS and CDR2 is SASEGT. This CDR3 is built from 14 residues. CDR3 in amino acids: CANSESLAGDTQYF. As DNA, the CDR3 is TGTGCCAACAGTGAAAGCCTAGCGGGAGATACGCAGTATTTT.

This clonotype was observed many times. V gene TRBV27 combines with J gene TRBJ2-2; the match to TRBD2 covers 13 bases. Looked up from germline, CDR1 is MNHEY and CDR2 is SMNVEV (reference sequence). The CDR3 runs 16 residues. Losses at the gene ends were 6 bases for V and 0 bases for J; bases not matched to a gene: 1. This chain's CDR3 is CASRGLAGPNTGELFF. CDR3 DNA: TGTGCCAGCAGGGGACTAGCGGGACCGAACACCGGGGAGCTGTTTTTT.

This clonotype was counted many times. The chain uses TRBV2 and TRBJ2-7, with D maybe TRBD1 (5 bases). The CDR3 spans 14 residues. Germline V gives CDR1 SNHLY, CDR2 FYNNEI. V lost 8 bases to trimming and J lost 2 bases, with 16 bases between them. CDR3 coding DNA: TGTGCCAGCTCCCCTCCCACAGGAACCTACGAGCAGTACTTC. Amino acid sequence: CASSPPTGTYEQYF.

This clonotype appeared many times. V is TRBV25-1 and J is TRBJ2-6; the D gene is possibly TRBD2 (6 bases). The CDR3 runs 16 residues. CDR1 and CDR2 from the germline V gene are MGHDK and SYGVNS. With 4 bases removed from V and 2 bases from J, the gap between germline ends came to 12 bases. CDR3: CASSAGGITGANVLTF. As DNA, the CDR3 is TGTGCCAGCAGTGCAGGCGGGATAACTGGGGCCAACGTCCTGACTTTC.